The subject of this entry is one TCR beta chain. The antigen is unknown. The data belong to a study of OX40 agonist ivuxolimab in advanced cancers. Study overall: Every 2 weeks, patients got intravenous ivuxolimab at one of six dose levels (0.01-10 mg/kg).

Sequenced by immunoSEQ multiplex PCR; TCRdb stores in-frame clones only, minus some. The table has about 12,000 clones, 85% to 90% seen once; the top ten hold just under 30%. The study's findings and limits: Expanded clones were, on average, more numerous in CD8+ T cells than in CD4+.

Sequenced material: CD4+ or CD8+ T cells sorted from blood, taken in a trial of the OX40 agonist ivuxolimab. The TCR was taken from an adult with an advanced solid tumor such as melanoma, head and neck, liver or kidney cancer.

CDR3 sequence (DNA): TGTGCCAGCACGGGACAGGCGAACACCGGGGAGCTGTTTTTT. It specifies CASTGQANTGELFF. The V and J genes are TRBV7-2 and TRBJ2-2, with 8 positions matching TRBD1. J lost 0 bases, V lost 7 bases, and 1 base had no gene match. Germline V gene lookup returns CDR1 SGHTA and CDR2 FQGNSA. The CDR3 is made up of 14 amino acids.